This TCR beta chain derives from a study of T cell repertoires in cytomegalovirus infection. Study summary: Indications of both CMV infection and matching HLA type were provided by public TCR beta signatures. The study, taken as a whole, reports: Accumulated public TCR beta family frequency recognized individuals carrying CMV together with the relevant HLA. The ex vivo response was dominated by HLA-C-restricted CMV-specific TCR beta clonotypes.

Germline V gives CDR1 DFQATT, CDR2 SNEGSKA (reference sequence). Trimming cost V 3 bases and J 0 bases, with 14 bases left between them. The CDR3 consists of 15 residues. This clonotype has only a few counts. Its antigen is currently unknown. TCRdb redid the calling of the reads with MiXCR, one entry per CDR3 protein. This sample has some 220,000 distinct CDR3 sequences, with approximately 13% found just once. This chain uses TRBV20-1 with TRBJ1-1; D ambiguous. The sequence was obtained from a human donor in good health (CMV status not recorded). Some clones in this sample may be carry-over from other donors' samples. The sequenced material came from PBMCs. The CDR3 DNA reads TGCAGTGCTAGGGTTCCGGGAATTATGAACACTGAAGCTTTCTTT. The encoded protein is CSARVPGIMNTEAFF.